These 26 T cell receptor beta chains share one sample of origin, sequenced in a study of Ad26.COV2.S vaccination and SARS-CoV-2 variants. Treatment: 15 to 20 received Ad26.COV2.S at low or high dose, single or two shots; roughly five received placebo; per-sample allocation not given. Day 63 following the first vaccine or placebo injection was when the samples were taken. Sequencing was performed with immunoSEQ multiplex PCR; in TCRdb, only in-frame clones are kept and a portion is missing. The data hold hundreds of thousands of clones, with roughly 89% observed a single time. Sequences were derived from peripheral blood, sampled in a trial of Ad26.COV2.S vaccine versus placebo. The receptors shown here come from a person between 18 and 60 years old who received the Ad26.COV2.S COVID-19 vaccine or a placebo.

The V call is TRBV5-4, the J call TRBJ2-2; D gene uncertain. Germline assignment: CDR1 SGHNT and CDR2 YYREEE (reference sequence). V was shortened by 0 bases and J by 7 bases, with 4 bases between the two germline ends. The CDR3 runs 12 residues. CDR3 sequence (DNA): TGTGCCAGCAGCTTGGGTTTCGGGGAGCTGTTTTTT. Translation gives CASSLGFGELFF.

This clone showed up just a few times. Distinct nucleotide sequences in the sample also encode this CDR3. The chain couples TRBV5-1 to TRBJ1-4; TRBD1 matches 9 bases. With 0 bases clipped from V and 7 bases from J, the junction kept 4 bases outside the gene matches. CDR3 size: 15 residues. Germline V gene sequence: CDR1 SGHRS, CDR2 YFSETQ. The CDR3 spells CASSLVGTGREKLFF. The CDR3 region has the DNA TGCGCCAGCAGCTTGGTAGGGACAGGGCGTGAAAAACTGTTTTTT.

V usage is TRBV5-1 and J usage is TRBJ2-2; TRBD1 agrees at 7 bases. CDR3 length equals 14 residues. After removal of 4 bases from V and 5 bases from J, the junction contained 5 bases not matched to a gene. Germline loops: CDR1 SGHRS, CDR2 YFSETQ. CDR3 DNA sequence: TGCGCCAGCAGCGTCGGACAGGAGACCGGGGAGCTGTTTTTT. It specifies CASSVGQETGELFF.

In this sample, this clone turned up once. The chain employs TRBV19 and TRBJ2-2, with 15 bases lining up with TRBD2. The CDR3 is 18 amino acids. Germline V gene lookup returns CDR1 LNHDA and CDR2 SQIVND (reference sequence). The V gene end was trimmed by 5 bases and the J gene end by 2 bases; junction bases not matched to a gene: 6. The CDR3 DNA reads TGTGCCAGTAGTCGGACTAGCGGGAGGGAGTTTAACACCGGGGAGCTGTTTTTT. Amino acids: CASSRTSGREFNTGELFF. Full variable domain (rest looked up from reference TRBV19 and TRBJ2-2): DGGITQSPKYLFRKEGQNVTLSCEQNLNHDAMYWYRQDPGQGLRLIYYSQIVNDFQKGDIAEGYSVSREKKESFPLTVTSAQKNPTAFYLCASSRTSGREFNTGELFFGEGSRLTVL.

V is TRBV7-9 and J is TRBJ2-1; 8 bases match TRBD1. Germline CDR1 reads SEHNR; CDR2 reads FQNEAQ (reference sequence). After removal of 2 bases from V and 7 bases from J, the junction contained 7 bases not matched to a gene. CDR3 length: 15 residues. Written as DNA, the CDR3 is TGTGCCAGCAGCTTAAGCCAGGGGGCTGGAAATGAGCAGTTCTTC. Translating gives CASSLSQGAGNEQFF. The full variable domain, rest sourced from reference TRBV7-9 and TRBJ2-1, is DTGVSQNPRHKITKRGQNVTFRCDPISEHNRLYWYRQTLGQGPEFLTYFQNEAQLEKSRLLSDRFSAERPKGSFSTLEIQRTEQGDSAMYLCASSLSQGAGNEQFFGPGTRLTVL.

The rearrangement joins TRBV5-4 to TRBJ2-7, with a possible D match to TRBD2 (5 bases). This CDR3 is 15 amino acids long. Trimming removed 4 bases from V and 4 bases from J, with 18 bases in between. The germline CDR1 and CDR2 sequences are SGHNT and YYREEE (reference sequence). CDR3 amino acids: CASSISPGPGYEQYF. Here the CDR3 DNA reads TGTGCCAGCAGCATAAGCCCCGGGCCGGGATACGAGCAGTACTTC.

The gene calls are TRBV13 and TRBJ2-5; D is unclear. V gave up 3 bases and J gave up 0 bases, with 5 bases separating them. CDR1 and CDR2 from the germline V gene are PRHDT and FYEKMQ (reference sequence). This CDR3 is built from 13 residues. The CDR3 sequence is CASSFRYQETQYF. For the CDR3, the DNA is TGTGCCAGCAGCTTCCGGTACCAAGAGACCCAGTACTTC.

The sample holds a few counts of this clone. CDR3 coding DNA: TGTGCCAGCAGCCAATTAGGGGTTTCACCCCTCCACTTT. This sequence encodes CASSQLGVSPLHF. The gene calls are TRBV16 and TRBJ1-6, with a weak D call TRBD1 (5 bases). The CDR3 runs 13 residues. With 1 base removed from V and 9 bases from J, the gap between germline ends came to 7 bases. The germline gives CDR1 KGHSY, CDR2 FQNENV.

This clone was picked up one time. The J gene is TRBJ1-2, the V gene TRBV7-2; possible D gene TRBD1, 6 bases. This CDR3 spans 15 amino acids. With 5 bases removed from V and 5 bases from J, the gap between germline ends came to 18 bases. Germline V gene data show CDR1 as SGHTA and CDR2 as FQGNSA. The CDR3 sequence: CASSPIDRQKYGYTF. In nucleotides, the CDR3 is TGTGCCAGCAGCCCTATCGACAGGCAAAAATATGGCTACACCTTC.

V is TRBV18 and J is TRBJ2-3; D unresolved. V lost 7 bases, J lost 6 bases, and 14 bases lay in between. The CDR3 has 13 residues. Germline CDR1 KGHSH, CDR2 LQKENI. In DNA, the CDR3 is TGTGCCAGCTGCACATCTCTGGGGGATACGCAGTATTTT. Protein sequence: CASCTSLGDTQYF.

The rearrangement links TRBV15 to TRBJ2-1, with 15 bases matching TRBD2. From germline, CDR1 is LNHNV and CDR2 YYDKDF (reference sequence). V shed 5 bases, J shed 10 bases, and the junction held 6 bases outside the gene matches. This CDR3 is built from 15 residues. In DNA, the CDR3 is TGTGCCACCAGCGAAGGACTAGCGGGGGGGTACGAGCAGTTCTTC. Protein sequence: CATSEGLAGGYEQFF.

This clone was found once. This chain's CDR3 is CASTSPQGTQQYV. The CDR3 region has the DNA TGTGCCAGCACCTCACCCCAGGGGACCCAGCAGTACGTC. V and J are TRBV28 and TRBJ2-7, with D possibly TRBD1 on 6 matching bases. The CDR3 consists of 13 residues. Germline V gene lookup returns CDR1 MDHEN and CDR2 SYDVKM. The V end was cut by 7 bases, the J end by 8 bases, with 18 bases between.

The rearrangement links TRBV4-3 to TRBJ1-2, with D unclear. The CDR3 consists of 14 residues. Trimming removed 0 bases at V and 5 bases at J, with 10 bases between. Per germline, CDR1 LGHNA and CDR2 YSLEER. The CDR3 DNA sequence: TGCGCCAGCAGCCAAGACCGGAGGACGTATGGCTACACCTTC. Translating gives CASSQDRRTYGYTF.

The chain recombines TRBV15 with TRBJ2-2; D remains ambiguous. The V end was cut by 1 base, the J end by 4 bases, with 4 bases between. There are 13 residues in the CDR3. The germline gives CDR1 LNHNV, CDR2 YYDKDF (reference sequence). CDR3 loop: CATSRGVTGELFF. In DNA, the CDR3 is TGTGCCACCAGCAGAGGGGTCACCGGGGAGCTGTTTTTT.

The gene calls are TRBV9 and TRBJ2-3; tentative D call: TRBD1 (5 bases). CDR1 and CDR2 (germline): SGDLS, YYNGEE. V was trimmed by 3 bases and J by 0 bases, leaving 11 bases between them. The CDR3 extends over 15 amino acids. The DNA of the CDR3 is TGTGCCAGCAGCGCCCGACAGTCTAGCACAGATACGCAGTATTTT. Translation gives CASSARQSSTDTQYF.

Here the CDR3 reads CASSSLGGRLGYTF. CDR3 DNA: TGCGCCAGCAGCTCGCTAGGGGGGCGGCTTGGCTACACCTTC. This chain uses TRBV5-1 with TRBJ1-2, with TRBD1 as a possible D gene (6 bases). The CDR3 has 14 amino acids. In germline, CDR1 is SGHRS, CDR2 YFSETQ. The V and J ends lost 3 bases and 7 bases respectively, with 16 bases between them.

The V call is TRBV5-4, the J call TRBJ2-3; perhaps TRBD2 as D (6 bases). CDR1 is SGHNT and CDR2 is YYREEE in the germline V gene (reference sequence). Deletions cut 0 bases from V and 1 base from J, with 18 bases between. This CDR3 is 18 amino acids long. CDR3 nucleotides: TGTGCCAGCAGCTTGGGACTAGGTCGGGTCCTCGGCACAGATACGCAGTATTTT. Its protein product is CASSLGLGRVLGTDTQYF.

The chain uses TRBV12-3 or TRBV12-4 and TRBJ1-4; D unclear. V was pared by 3 bases and J by 8 bases, with 7 bases between. The CDR3 is 12 amino acids. The CDR3 DNA reads TGTGCCAGCAGTTTCCAAAGAGAAAAACTGTTTTTT. Its translation is CASSFQREKLFF.

This sequence joins TRBV5-6 and TRBJ1-5; D not certain. The CDR3 is made up of 15 amino acids. Germline V gene data show CDR1 as SGHDT and CDR2 as YYEEEE. V dropped 2 bases and J dropped 0 bases, with 9 bases sitting between them. The CDR3 loop is CASSLRRFSNQPQHF. The CDR3 DNA reads TGTGCCAGCAGCTTAAGACGGTTTAGCAATCAGCCCCAGCATTTT.

V usage is TRBV4-2 and J usage is TRBJ2-1, with 9 bases lining up with TRBD2. V was clipped by 3 bases and J by 2 bases; unmatched bases: 5. CDR1 LGHNA and CDR2 YNFKEQ come from the germline V gene. The CDR3 runs to 16 residues. CDR3 loop: CASSHDLAGTYNEQFF. DNA for the CDR3: TGTGCCAGCAGCCACGACCTAGCGGGAACCTACAATGAGCAGTTCTTC.

This clone was seen just once. V gene TRBV11-3 combines with J gene TRBJ1-6; the D is unclear. Per the germline V gene, CDR1 is SGHNT and CDR2 is YENEEA. CDR3 length equals 13 residues. V shed 4 bases and J shed 4 bases, with 5 bases lying between them. As DNA, the CDR3 is TGTGCCAGCAGCTCGAGATATAATTCACCCCTCCACTTT. Protein sequence: CASSSRYNSPLHF.

CDR3 sequence: CASSSGDSNQPQHF. For the CDR3, the DNA is TGTGCCAGCAGTTCGGGGGATAGCAATCAGCCCCAGCATTTT. The chain joins TRBV6-6 to TRBJ1-5; maybe TRBD1 (5 bases). V lost 4 bases to trimming and J lost 0 bases, with 7 bases between them. CDR3 length: 14 residues. Per the germline V gene, CDR1 is MNHNY and CDR2 is SVGAGI (reference sequence).

Regarding this clone: Other DNA sequences in the sample encode the same CDR3. The genes are TRBV18 and TRBJ2-1; D unresolved. Trimming removed 3 bases at V and 1 base at J, with 7 bases between. Germline-derived CDR1 and CDR2 are KGHSH and LQKENI. The length of the CDR3 is 14 residues. In nucleotides, the CDR3 is TGTGCCAGCTCACCGACCCGATCCTACAATGAGCAGTTCTTC. Translating gives CASSPTRSYNEQFF.

This chain joins TRBV4-2 and TRBJ2-3; D unclear. Trimming stripped 2 bases from V and 0 bases from J, with 12 bases between. Germline CDR1 is LGHNA and CDR2 is YNFKEQ. This CDR3 comprises 16 residues. The CDR3 bases are TGTGCCAGCAGCCAACACAGAAAGACTAGCACAGATACGCAGTATTTT. Amino acid sequence: CASSQHRKTSTDTQYF.

The chain carries TRBV5-1 and TRBJ2-7; TRBD1 matches at 7 bases. Per germline, CDR1 SGHRS and CDR2 YFSETQ. Germline trimming cut 4 bases from V and 3 bases from J; bases unmatched to any gene: 7. The CDR3 is 14 residues long. The CDR3 loop is CASSRRDRDYEQYF. The DNA of the CDR3 is TGCGCCAGCAGCCGCCGGGACAGAGACTACGAGCAGTACTTC.

This chain joins TRBV6-2 or TRBV6-3 and TRBJ1-5; a possible D gene is TRBD1 (5 bases). This CDR3 comprises 17 residues. Germline CDR1 MNHEY, CDR2 SVGEGT. V was trimmed by 1 base and J by 1 base, leaving 14 bases between them. The CDR3 spells CASSYFAGTVSNQPQHF. The CDR3 DNA follows: TGTGCCAGCAGTTACTTCGCCGGGACCGTAAGCAATCAGCCCCAGCATTTT.